Reported below is one T cell receptor (beta chain). This clonotype was observed a handful of times. There is no known antigen for this receptor. No per-base quality is available; no much larger clone lies one base away. The instrument given in TCRdb is Illumina HiSeq 1500. TCRdb reworked the public reads: Q25 trimming with fastp, MiXCR clone assembly, productive beta chains retained. Identical CDR3 protein sequences are pooled into one entry, listed with their most common genes and DNA. For this sample there are 650,000 to 900,000 distinct CDR3 sequences; about 30% appear just once. The ten largest make up 12% of the sample. Interpreted using the paper, the treatment or condition label stands for: in vitro stimulation with specific CMV peptide epitopes to enrich CMV-specific T cells. These data originate in a study of T cell repertoires in cytomegalovirus infection (dated by TCRdb to the late 2010s). In terms of the full investigation: The peptide stimulations were aimed at well-studied HLA-B-restricted epitopes as well as recently identified HLA-C-restricted CMV epitopes, whose presentation resists viral immunomodulation. Donor HLA type was relevant to the analysis, because carriage of CMV infection together with the matching HLA type was indicated by public TCR beta signatures. The full study reports these points: Cumulative frequency of public TCR beta family members discriminated carriers of CMV infection plus the relevant HLA type in this cohort and an independent roughly 340-donor cohort. In the ex vivo response, HLA-C-restricted CMV-specific TCR beta clonotypes were dominant, and in two of eight donors the single most frequent clonotype came from this HLA-C-restricted group.

CDR1 and CDR2 are read off the germline V gene (reference sequence) as MNHEY and SMNVEV. Trimming leaves V shorter by 7 bases and J shorter by 4 bases, with the junction holding 8 bases beyond the gene matches. The CDR3 starts with the cysteine, ends with the phenylalanine, and has 14 residues. Only the CDR3 region is kept as DNA, spanning 42 bases read in frame from base 1. This receptor was taken from a human donor in good health (CMV status not recorded). Some clones in this sample may be carry-over from other donors' samples. The chain is assembled from TRBV27 and TRBJ1-1, and TRBD1 aligns with 8 junction nucleotides. This material consisted of cultured CD8+ T cells from PBMCs, taken from culture after CMV antigen stimulation. The sequence in DNA is TGTGCCAGCAAGCAAGACAGGGGTAGCACTGAAGCTTTCTTT. This is translated as CASKQDRGSTEAFF.